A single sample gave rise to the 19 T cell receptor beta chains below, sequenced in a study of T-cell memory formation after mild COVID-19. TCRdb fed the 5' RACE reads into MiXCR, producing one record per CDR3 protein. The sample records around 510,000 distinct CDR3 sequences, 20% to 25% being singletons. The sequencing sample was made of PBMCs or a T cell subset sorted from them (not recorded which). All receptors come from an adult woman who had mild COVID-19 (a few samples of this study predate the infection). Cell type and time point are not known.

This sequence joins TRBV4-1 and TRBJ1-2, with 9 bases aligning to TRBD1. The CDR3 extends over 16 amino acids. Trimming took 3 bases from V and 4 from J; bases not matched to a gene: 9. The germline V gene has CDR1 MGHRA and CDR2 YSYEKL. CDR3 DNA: TGCGCCAGCAGCCAGGCCCCCGGACAGGGGACCTATGGCTACACCTTC. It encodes CASSQAPGQGTYGYTF.

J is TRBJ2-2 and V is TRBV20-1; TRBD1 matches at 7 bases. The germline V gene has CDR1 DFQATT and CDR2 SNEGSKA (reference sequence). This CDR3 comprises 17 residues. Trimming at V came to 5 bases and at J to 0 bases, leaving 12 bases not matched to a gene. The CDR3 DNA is TGCAGTGCTCAGGGGGACAGATTTTCGGCGAACACCGGGGAGCTGTTTTTT. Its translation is CSAQGDRFSANTGELFF.

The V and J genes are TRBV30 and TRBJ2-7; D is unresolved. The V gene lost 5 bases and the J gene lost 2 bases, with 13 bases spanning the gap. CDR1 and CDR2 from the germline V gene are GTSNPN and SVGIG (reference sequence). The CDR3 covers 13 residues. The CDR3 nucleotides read TGTGCCTGGGCCGTCGGAGCGCCCTACGAGCAGTACTTC. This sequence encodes CAWAVGAPYEQYF.

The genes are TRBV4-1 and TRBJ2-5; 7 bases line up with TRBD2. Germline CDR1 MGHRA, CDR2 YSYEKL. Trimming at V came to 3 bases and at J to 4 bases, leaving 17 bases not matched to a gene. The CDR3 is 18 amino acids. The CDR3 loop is CASSQALRRAGVGETQYF. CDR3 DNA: TGCGCCAGCAGCCAGGCGCTCCGTCGGGCGGGGGTCGGAGAGACCCAGTACTTC.

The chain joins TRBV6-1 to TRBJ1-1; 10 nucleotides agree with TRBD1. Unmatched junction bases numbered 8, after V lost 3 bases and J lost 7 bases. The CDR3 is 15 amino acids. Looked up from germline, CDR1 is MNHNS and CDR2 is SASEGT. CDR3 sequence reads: CASSELRTGGDEAFF. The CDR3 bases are TGTGCCAGCAGTGAGTTGAGGACAGGGGGTGATGAAGCTTTCTTT.

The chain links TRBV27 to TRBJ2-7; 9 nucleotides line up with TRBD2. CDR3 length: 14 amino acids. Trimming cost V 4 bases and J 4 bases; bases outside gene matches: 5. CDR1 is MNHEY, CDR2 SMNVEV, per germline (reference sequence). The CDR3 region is CASSYSGSGYEQYF. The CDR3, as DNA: TGTGCCAGCAGTTATAGCGGGAGTGGGTACGAGCAGTACTTC.

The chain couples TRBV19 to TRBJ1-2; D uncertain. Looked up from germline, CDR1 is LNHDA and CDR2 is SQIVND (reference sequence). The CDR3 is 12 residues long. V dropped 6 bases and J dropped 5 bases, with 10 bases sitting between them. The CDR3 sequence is CASRRAGYGYTF. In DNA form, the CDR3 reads TGTGCCAGTAGGCGGGCGGGTTATGGCTACACCTTC. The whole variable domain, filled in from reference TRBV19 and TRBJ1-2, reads DGGITQSPKYLFRKEGQNVTLSCEQNLNHDAMYWYRQDPGQGLRLIYYSQIVNDFQKGDIAEGYSVSREKKESFPLTVTSAQKNPTAFYLCASRRAGYGYTFGSGTRLTVV.

In nucleotides, the CDR3 is TGTGCCATCAGTGGGGACAGGGGGAATTCACCCCTCCACTTT. This sequence encodes CAISGDRGNSPLHF. V is TRBV10-3 and J is TRBJ1-6; 11 bases are shared with TRBD1. The ends lost 4 bases at V and 7 bases at J; junction bases unmatched: 0. The germline CDR1 and CDR2 sequences are ENHRY and SYGVKD. The CDR3 has 14 residues.

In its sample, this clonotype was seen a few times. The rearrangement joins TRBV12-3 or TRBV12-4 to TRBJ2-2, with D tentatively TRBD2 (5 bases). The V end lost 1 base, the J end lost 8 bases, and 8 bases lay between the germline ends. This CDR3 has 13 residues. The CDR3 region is CASSLVGRGELFF. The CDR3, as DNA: TGTGCCAGCAGTTTAGTGGGGAGAGGGGAGCTGTTTTTT.

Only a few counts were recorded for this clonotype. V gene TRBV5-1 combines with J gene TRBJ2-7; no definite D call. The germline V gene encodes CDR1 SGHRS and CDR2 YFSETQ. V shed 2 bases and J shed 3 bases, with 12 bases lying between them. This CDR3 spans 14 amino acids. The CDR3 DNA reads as TGCGCCAGCAGCTTTCCAGGTTATGGCTACGAGCAGTACTTC. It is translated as CASSFPGYGYEQYF. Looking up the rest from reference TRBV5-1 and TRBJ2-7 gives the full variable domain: KAGVTQTPRYLIKTRGQQVTLSCSPISGHRSVSWYQQTPGQGLQFLFEYFSETQRNKGNFPGRFSGRQFSNSRSEMNVSTLELGDSALYLCASSFPGYGYEQYFGPGTRLTVT.

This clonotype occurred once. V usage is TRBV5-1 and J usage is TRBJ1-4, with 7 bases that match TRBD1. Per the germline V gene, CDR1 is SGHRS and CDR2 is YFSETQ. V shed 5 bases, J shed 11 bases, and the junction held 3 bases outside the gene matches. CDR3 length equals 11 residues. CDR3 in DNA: TGCGCCAGCAGGACCAGGGGGAAACTGTTTTTT. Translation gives CASRTRGKLFF.

In DNA form, the CDR3 reads TGTGCCAGCTCACCAAACAGGGTCGCCAGCAATCAGCCCCAGCATTTT. Residues: CASSPNRVASNQPQHF. The gene calls are TRBV18 and TRBJ1-5, with a tentative D call TRBD1 (6 bases). Germline V CDR1 and CDR2: KGHSH, LQKENI. Trimming took 2 bases from V and 1 from J, leaving 12 bases between them. CDR3 length: 16 residues.

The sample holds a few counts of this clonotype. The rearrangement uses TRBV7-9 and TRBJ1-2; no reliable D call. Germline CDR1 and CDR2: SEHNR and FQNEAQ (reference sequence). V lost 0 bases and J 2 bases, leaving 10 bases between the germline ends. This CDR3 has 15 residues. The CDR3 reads CASSLASGENYGYTF. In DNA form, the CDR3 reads TGTGCCAGCAGCTTAGCGAGTGGGGAGAACTATGGCTACACCTTC. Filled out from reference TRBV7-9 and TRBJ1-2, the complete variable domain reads DTGVSQNPRHKITKRGQNVTFRCDPISEHNRLYWYRQTLGQGPEFLTYFQNEAQLEKSRLLSDRFSAERPKGSFSTLEIQRTEQGDSAMYLCASSLASGENYGYTFGSGTRLTVV.

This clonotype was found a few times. CDR3 amino acids: CASSFGLAGDQTQYF. The CDR3 DNA follows: TGTGCCAGCAGTTTCGGACTAGCGGGAGACCAGACCCAGTACTTC. The chain recombines TRBV12-3 or TRBV12-4 with TRBJ2-5; 13 bases fit TRBD2. The V segment lost 3 bases and the J segment 6 bases; nucleotides outside the gene matches: 4. The CDR3 length is 15 residues.

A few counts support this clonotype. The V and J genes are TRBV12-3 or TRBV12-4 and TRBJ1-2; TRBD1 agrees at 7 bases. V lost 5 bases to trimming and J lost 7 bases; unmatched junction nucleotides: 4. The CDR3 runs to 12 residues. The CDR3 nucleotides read TGTGCCAGCAGTGAGGGGGCGGGTGGCTACACCTTC. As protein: CASSEGAGGYTF.

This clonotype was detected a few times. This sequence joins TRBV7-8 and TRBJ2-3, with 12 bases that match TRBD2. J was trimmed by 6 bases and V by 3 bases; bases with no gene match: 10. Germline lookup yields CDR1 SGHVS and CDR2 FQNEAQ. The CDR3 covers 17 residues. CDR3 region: CASSFATSGSVTDTQYF. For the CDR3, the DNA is TGTGCCAGCAGCTTCGCGACTAGCGGGAGTGTTACGGATACGCAGTATTTT.

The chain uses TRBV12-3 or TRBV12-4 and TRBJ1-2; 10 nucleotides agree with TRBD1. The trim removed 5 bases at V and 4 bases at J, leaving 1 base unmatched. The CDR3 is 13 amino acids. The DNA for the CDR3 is TGTGCCAGCAGTGGGACAGGGGTCTATGGCTACACCTTC. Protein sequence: CASSGTGVYGYTF.

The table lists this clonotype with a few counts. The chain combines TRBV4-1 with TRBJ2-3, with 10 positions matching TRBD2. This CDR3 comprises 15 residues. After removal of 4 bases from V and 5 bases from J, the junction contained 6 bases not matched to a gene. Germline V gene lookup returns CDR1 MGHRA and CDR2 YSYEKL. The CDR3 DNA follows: TGCGCCAGCAGCCGCCCAGCGGGGGGGCAAGATACGCAGTATTTT. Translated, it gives CASSRPAGGQDTQYF.

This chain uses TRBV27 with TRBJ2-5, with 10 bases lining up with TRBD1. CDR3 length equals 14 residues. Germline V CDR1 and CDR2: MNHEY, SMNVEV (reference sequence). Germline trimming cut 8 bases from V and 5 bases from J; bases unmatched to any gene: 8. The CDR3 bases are TGTGCCAGCCAGGGACCGGGACAGGGGGAGACCCAGTACTTC. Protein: CASQGPGQGETQYF.